The source of this T cell receptor (beta chain) is a study of T cells after yellow fever vaccination. The CDR3 is 18 amino acids. Per the germline V gene, CDR1 is DFQATT and CDR2 is SNEGSKA (reference sequence). Trimming stripped 0 bases from V and 2 bases from J, with 21 bases between. MiXCR, run by TCRdb on the 5' RACE reads, gives a single entry per CDR3 protein. The sample yields 200,000 to 300,000 distinct CDR3 sequences, around 6.7% seen once. The sample holds many counts of this clonotype. This TCR derives from a young man who received the YFV17D yellow fever vaccine. This specimen consisted of CD4+ T cells sorted from PBMCs, obtained on the day of the yellow fever booster vaccination. The chain is built from TRBV20-1 and TRBJ2-3; no firm D call. The CDR3 reads CSARDTPLRNWNTDTQYF. DNA for the CDR3: TGCAGTGCTAGAGATACCCCCCTACGGAACTGGAACACAGATACGCAGTATTTT.